The clone carrying this T cell receptor beta chain was seen a few times. What it binds is unknown. These data come from a study of cytomegalovirus exposure and HLA in healthy donors. The PCR used 60 Vbeta and 13 Jbeta primers. The method was immunoSEQ multiplex PCR; TCRdb's version includes in-frame clones alone and lacks a portion of them. Here the sample spans about 54,000 clones, about 80% being singletons. The V segment lost 5 bases and the J segment 5 bases; nucleotides outside the gene matches: 11. Germline V gene sequence: CDR1 SGHTA, CDR2 FQGTGA. The CDR3 sequence is 15 residues long. Study-wide findings and caveats: It was shown in a later analysis that HLA-associated TCR beta chains were more clonally expanded than other, equally common chains. After further analysis at a later stage, 16,951 TCR beta sequences were associated with HLA alleles at 0.05 false discovery rate.

The sequence was obtained from a female donor in good health and CMV-seronegative. The chain links TRBV7-3 to TRBJ2-5; 7 positions match TRBD1. The sample was PBMCs. CDR3 region: CASSATDRASETQYF. The CDR3 DNA is TGTGCCAGCAGCGCAACCGACAGGGCGTCGGAGACCCAGTACTTC.